A selection of T cell receptor beta chains follows, all from one sample in a study of shared clonotypes between healthy human individuals. The method was immunoSEQ multiplex PCR; TCRdb's version includes in-frame clones alone and lacks a portion of them. The sample includes around 610,000 clones, approximately 96% of them seen just once. The sample consisted of naive CD8+ T cells sorted from blood. Receptor source: a woman in her twenties or thirties in good health. The CDR3 runs from the conserved cysteine through the conserved F or W. Each record gives: D gene, V gene, J gene, clone size, CDR3 protein, CDR3 DNA. The D gene is left open where the match is weak. Size values are once, few and many counts, or a class for expanded clones, and some rows have none.

>.|TRBV11-2|TRBJ1-1|.
CASSPLEGGNTEAFF
TGTGCCAGCAGTCCTCTGGAGGGGGGGAACACTGAAGCTTTCTTT
>.|TRBV27|TRBJ1-6|.
CASSSFDTNSPLHF
TGTGCCAGCAGTTCGTTCGACACTAATTCACCCCTCCACTTT
>TRBD2|TRBV9|TRBJ2-1|.
CASSAGLALYNEQFF
TGTGCCAGCAGCGCGGGACTAGCGCTATACAATGAGCAGTTCTTC
>.|TRBV7-6|TRBJ2-1|.
CASSLRAGRSSYNEQFF
TGTGCCAGCAGCTTACGGGCGGGGAGGAGCTCCTACAATGAGCAGTTCTTC
>TRBD1|TRBV28|TRBJ1-5|.
CASSLGTASNQPQHF
TGTGCCAGCAGCCTAGGGACAGCTTCTAATCAGCCCCAGCATTTT
>TRBD2|TRBV5-4|TRBJ2-7|once
CASSPGTSGRFSYEQYF
TGTGCCAGCAGCCCTGGGACTAGCGGGAGGTTCTCCTACGAGCAGTACTTC
>.|TRBV28|TRBJ2-7|.
CASSFNDEQYF
TGTGCCAGCAGTTTCAACGACGAGCAGTACTTC
>TRBD2|TRBV11-3|TRBJ2-1|.
CASSEIAGAEDNEQFF
TGTGCCAGCAGCGAAATAGCGGGAGCAGAGGACAATGAGCAGTTCTTC
>TRBD1|TRBV6-5|TRBJ1-5|once
CASSPGGSNQPQHF
TGTGCCAGCAGCCCAGGGGGAAGCAATCAGCCCCAGCATTTT
>.|TRBV5-6|TRBJ2-1|once
CASSSEGDPWNEQFF
TGTGCCAGCAGCTCAGAGGGGGATCCTTGGAATGAGCAGTTCTTC
>.|TRBV7-8|TRBJ2-1|.
CASSPYEASVDTYNEQFF
TGTGCCAGCAGCCCATACGAGGCTAGCGTCGACACCTACAATGAGCAGTTCTTC
>.|TRBV28|TRBJ2-1|.
CASSLNPGPYNEQFF
TGTGCCAGCAGTTTAAATCCCGGACCATACAATGAGCAGTTCTTC
>.|TRBV28|TRBJ2-7|.
CASSWWEDYEQYF
TGTGCCAGCAGCTGGTGGGAGGACTACGAGCAGTACTTC
>.|TRBV11-2|TRBJ2-7|.
CASSLDTLEQYF
TGTGCCAGCAGCCTCGATACCCTCGAGCAGTACTTC
>TRBD1|TRBV4-1|TRBJ2-2|.
CASSQDWQGETGELFF
TGCGCCAGCAGCCAAGATTGGCAGGGGGAAACCGGGGAGCTGTTTTTT
>.|TRBV14|TRBJ1-1|.
CASSQVKGLGTEAFF
TGTGCCAGCAGCCAAGTTAAGGGATTGGGCACTGAAGCTTTCTTT
>.|TRBV4-1|TRBJ1-5|.
CASSQEVGLRNQPQHF
TGCGCCAGCAGCCAAGAAGTCGGGCTCCGCAATCAGCCCCAGCATTTT
>.|TRBV14|TRBJ2-7|.
CASSQGFWVADTYEQYF
TGTGCCAGCAGCCAGGGATTTTGGGTAGCGGATACCTACGAGCAGTACTTC
>.|TRBV27|TRBJ1-2|few
CASKGANYGYTF
TGTGCCAGCAAGGGAGCTAACTATGGCTACACCTTC
>.|TRBV4-2|TRBJ1-4|.
CASSQDGGADEKLFF
TGTGCCAGCAGCCAAGACGGGGGGGCAGATGAAAAACTGTTTTTT
>.|TRBV5-6|TRBJ2-5|.
CASSLFAGRETQYF
TGTGCCAGCAGCTTGTTTGCAGGGCGAGAGACCCAGTACTTC
>.|TRBV19|TRBJ1-5|.
CASSISASAHVPDQPQHF
TGTGCCAGTAGTATTTCGGCGTCGGCCCACGTTCCCGATCAGCCCCAGCATTTT
>.|TRBV5-1|TRBJ1-1|.
CASSLWLDGDINTEAFF
TGCGCCAGCAGCTTGTGGTTGGACGGCGACATCAACACTGAAGCTTTCTTT
>TRBD2|TRBV19|TRBJ2-2|.
CASKGLLAGLTGELFF
TGTGCCAGTAAGGGCCTCCTAGCGGGTCTCACCGGGGAGCTGTTTTTT
>TRBD1|TRBV5-8|TRBJ2-7|.
CASRETGDPKYEQYF
TGTGCCAGCAGGGAGACAGGGGACCCTAAATACGAGCAGTACTTC
>.|TRBV2|TRBJ1-5|.
CASSEARGPNQPQHF
TGTGCCAGCAGTGAAGCGCGGGGCCCCAATCAGCCCCAGCATTTT
>.|TRBV4-2|TRBJ2-1|.
CASSQGVREQFF
TGTGCCAGCAGCCAAGGAGTCAGAGAGCAGTTCTTC
>TRBD2|TRBV13|TRBJ2-1|.
CASSPTSGKGHEQFF
TGTGCCAGCAGCCCTACTAGCGGGAAGGGTCATGAGCAGTTCTTC
>.|TRBV7-8|TRBJ2-7|.
CASSLYSGAYEQYF
TGTGCCAGCAGCTTATACTCCGGGGCCTACGAGCAGTACTTC
>TRBD2|TRBV27|TRBJ2-2|.
CASSWGSGSTGELFF
TGTGCCAGCAGTTGGGGTAGCGGGAGTACCGGGGAGCTGTTTTTT
>TRBD2|TRBV9|TRBJ2-1|.
CASTREGSLPYNEQFF
TGTGCCAGCACCCGGGAGGGCTCACTCCCCTACAATGAGCAGTTCTTC
>TRBD2|TRBV29-1|TRBJ2-7|.
CSVEEGETSGRGSSYEQYF
TGCAGCGTTGAAGAGGGGGAAACTAGCGGGAGAGGGAGCTCCTACGAGCAGTACTTC
>.|TRBV30|TRBJ2-1|once
CAWSEGRGYNEQFF
TGTGCCTGGAGTGAAGGGCGGGGCTACAATGAGCAGTTCTTC
>.|TRBV19|TRBJ2-1|.
CASSIAGNEQFF
TGTGCCAGTAGTATTGCAGGCAATGAGCAGTTCTTC
>.|TRBV7-8|TRBJ2-1|.
CASSLGIGQGRVNEQFF
TGTGCCAGCAGCTTAGGGATTGGACAAGGGCGGGTAAATGAGCAGTTCTTC
>.|TRBV5-5|TRBJ2-3|.
CASSPRDTQYF
TGTGCCAGCAGCCCCAGGGATACGCAGTATTTT
>.|TRBV11-2|TRBJ2-2|.
CASSLDPTNRLSNTGELFF
TGTGCCAGCAGCTTAGACCCGACAAATCGCCTATCGAACACCGGGGAGCTGTTTTTT
>.|TRBV4-2|TRBJ1-1|.
CASSQEERGEAFF
TGTGCCAGCAGCCAAGAGGAGAGGGGTGAAGCTTTCTTT
>.|TRBV4-1|TRBJ2-7|.
CASSQGTVAYEQYF
TGCGCCAGCAGCCAAGGGACAGTTGCCTACGAGCAGTACTTC
>.|TRBV29-1|TRBJ2-2|.
CSGFRENTGELFF
TGCAGCGGCTTCAGGGAGAACACCGGGGAGCTGTTTTTT
>.|TRBV7-9|TRBJ2-7|.
CASSLMTDYEQYF
TGTGCCAGCAGCTTGATGACAGACTACGAGCAGTACTTC
>.|TRBV29-1|TRBJ2-1|once
CSVEAVYNEQFF
TGCAGCGTTGAAGCGGTTTACAATGAGCAGTTCTTC
>TRBD1|TRBV4-1|TRBJ2-7|.
CASSQGFGQGTYEQYF
TGCGCCAGCAGCCAAGGATTTGGACAGGGCACCTACGAGCAGTACTTC
>.|TRBV28|TRBJ1-6|.
CASSSLRSSYNSPLHF
TGTGCCAGCAGCAGTCTACGGAGCTCCTATAATTCACCCCTCCACTTT
>TRBD2|TRBV7-6|TRBJ2-1|.
CASSLSSGNEQFF
TGTGCCAGCAGCTTATCTAGCGGGAATGAGCAGTTCTTC
>TRBD2|TRBV10-3|TRBJ2-7|.
CAISDLLAGSEQYF
TGTGCCATCAGTGATCTACTAGCGGGTAGCGAGCAGTACTTC
>.|TRBV7-9|TRBJ1-1|.
CASSEDMNTEAFF
TGTGCCAGCAGCGAAGACATGAACACTGAAGCTTTCTTT
>TRBD1|TRBV2|TRBJ1-5|.
CASRKPAPTGEFSNQPQHF
TGTGCCAGCAGGAAACCCGCCCCGACAGGGGAATTTAGCAATCAGCCCCAGCATTTT
>.|TRBV11-2|TRBJ1-4|.
CASSRGGMGEKLFF
TGTGCCAGCAGCCGGGGGGGCATGGGTGAAAAACTGTTTTTT
>TRBD2|TRBV11-2|TRBJ2-1|.
CASSLRGRVDEQFF
TGTGCCAGCAGCTTACGCGGGAGGGTCGATGAGCAGTTCTTC
>.|TRBV7-9|TRBJ2-2|.
CASTSGNRNGELFF
TGTGCCAGCACCTCAGGGAATAGGAACGGGGAGCTGTTTTTT
>.|TRBV28|TRBJ1-5|.
CASSLKGSPYQPQHF
TGTGCCAGCAGTTTGAAAGGCAGCCCCTATCAGCCCCAGCATTTT
>TRBD2|TRBV7-6|TRBJ2-1|.
CASSSFGTSVTNEQFF
TGTGCCAGCAGCAGCTTTGGGACTAGCGTCACCAATGAGCAGTTCTTC
>TRBD1|TRBV7-9|TRBJ2-1|.
CASSLAEVGQGGHEQFF
TGTGCCAGCAGCTTAGCGGAAGTGGGACAGGGCGGGCATGAGCAGTTCTTC